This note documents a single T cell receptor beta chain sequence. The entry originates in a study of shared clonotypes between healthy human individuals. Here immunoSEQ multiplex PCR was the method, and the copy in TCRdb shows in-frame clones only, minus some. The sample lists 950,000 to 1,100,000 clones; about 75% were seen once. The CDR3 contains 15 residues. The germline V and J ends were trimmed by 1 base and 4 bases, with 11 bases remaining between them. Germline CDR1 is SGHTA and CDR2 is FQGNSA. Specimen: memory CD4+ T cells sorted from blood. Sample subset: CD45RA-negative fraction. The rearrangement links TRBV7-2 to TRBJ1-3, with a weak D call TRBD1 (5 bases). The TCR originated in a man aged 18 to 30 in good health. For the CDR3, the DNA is TGTGCCAGCAGCTTAGAGGGGAGGAAAGGAAACACCATATATTTT. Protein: CASSLEGRKGNTIYF.